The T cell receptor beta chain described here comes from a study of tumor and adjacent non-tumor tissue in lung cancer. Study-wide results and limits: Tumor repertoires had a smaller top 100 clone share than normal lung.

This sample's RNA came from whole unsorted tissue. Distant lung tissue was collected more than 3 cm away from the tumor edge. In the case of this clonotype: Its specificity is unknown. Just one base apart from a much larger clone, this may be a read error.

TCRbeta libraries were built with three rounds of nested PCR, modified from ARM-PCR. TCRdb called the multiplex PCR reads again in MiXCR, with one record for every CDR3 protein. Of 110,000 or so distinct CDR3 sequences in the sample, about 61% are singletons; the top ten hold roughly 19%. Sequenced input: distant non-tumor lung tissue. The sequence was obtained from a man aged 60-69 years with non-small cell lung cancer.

Here the CDR3 DNA reads TGCAGTGCCGAAGGCACGACGGGTAGCAGTGAAGCTTTCTTT. Its translation is CSAEGTTGSSEAFF. V and J are TRBV20-1 and TRBJ1-1; D ambiguous. This CDR3 spans 14 amino acids. Germline CDR1 is DFQATT and CDR2 is SNEGSKA (reference sequence). V lost 6 bases, J lost 7 bases, and 21 bases lay in between.